Below, 5 T cell receptor beta chains from the same sample are listed, as sequenced in a study of regulatory T cells in long-lasting Graves disease. Time point specified: newly diagnosed GD, antithyroid drugs for less than 3 months. From RNA extracted from PBMCs, the TCR library was made. Building the TCR beta libraries relied on iRepertoire HTBI primers, and CDR3 regions underwent Arm-PCR. TCRdb passed the multiplex PCR reads through MiXCR, listing each CDR3 protein once. The sample records roughly 420,000 distinct CDR3 sequences, roughly 15% being singletons. This specimen consisted of peripheral blood mononuclear cells (PBMCs), obtained at new diagnosis, from a patient treated with antithyroid drugs. Source of these receptors: a female donor with Graves disease.

This clonotype showed up many times. In DNA, the CDR3 is TGTGCCAGCAGCCCCCGTATCGATCAAGAGACCCAGTACTTC. It translates to CASSPRIDQETQYF. The chain uses TRBV3-1 and TRBJ2-5; no firm D call. Per germline, CDR1 LGHDT and CDR2 YNNKEL (reference sequence). V lost 4 bases, J lost 2 bases, and 11 bases lay in between. The length of the CDR3 is 14 residues.

The CDR3 region has the DNA TGCAGTGCTAGGGACAGGGCAGATTCCTACGAGCAGTACTTC. Translated: CSARDRADSYEQYF. The chain couples TRBV20-1 to TRBJ2-7; TRBD1 agrees at 8 bases. The CDR3 runs 14 residues. Germline V gene lookup returns CDR1 DFQATT and CDR2 SNEGSKA (reference sequence). V lost 3 bases to trimming and J lost 1 base; unmatched junction nucleotides: 5.

Worth noting for this clonotype: Since a much larger clone is just one base distant, this may be a read error. This chain uses TRBV20-1 with TRBJ2-2; 9 nucleotides match TRBD1. The J segment lost 16 bases and the V segment lost 3 bases, leaving 9 bases of the junction unmatched. The CDR3 sequence is 12 residues long. Germline V CDR1 and CDR2: DFQATT, SNEGSKA (reference sequence). The CDR3 DNA is TGCAGTGCTAGCACGGACAGGGGCTGGCCGTTTTTT. Its translation: CSASTDRGWPFF.

This clonotype was seen a handful of times. The chain joins TRBV6-2 or TRBV6-3 to TRBJ2-3, with TRBD2 identical over 8 bases. This CDR3 is built from 15 residues. The germline V gene encodes CDR1 MNHEY and CDR2 SVGEGT. V gave up 8 bases and J gave up 2 bases; unmatched junction bases: 9. CDR3 in DNA: TGTGCCAGCCCGCCGGGACTAGGGTTCACAGATACGCAGTATTTT. Its protein product is CASPPGLGFTDTQYF.

The V and J genes are TRBV5-1 and TRBJ1-6; 9 nucleotides align to TRBD1. This CDR3 spans 16 amino acids. With V trimmed by 4 bases and J by 7 bases, 9 bases remained unmatched. CDR1 and CDR2 from the germline V gene are SGHRS and YFSETQ. In DNA, the CDR3 is TGCGCCAGCAGCCTCGGACAGGGGCGGGAGAATTCACCCCTCCACTTT. Encoded protein: CASSLGQGRENSPLHF.